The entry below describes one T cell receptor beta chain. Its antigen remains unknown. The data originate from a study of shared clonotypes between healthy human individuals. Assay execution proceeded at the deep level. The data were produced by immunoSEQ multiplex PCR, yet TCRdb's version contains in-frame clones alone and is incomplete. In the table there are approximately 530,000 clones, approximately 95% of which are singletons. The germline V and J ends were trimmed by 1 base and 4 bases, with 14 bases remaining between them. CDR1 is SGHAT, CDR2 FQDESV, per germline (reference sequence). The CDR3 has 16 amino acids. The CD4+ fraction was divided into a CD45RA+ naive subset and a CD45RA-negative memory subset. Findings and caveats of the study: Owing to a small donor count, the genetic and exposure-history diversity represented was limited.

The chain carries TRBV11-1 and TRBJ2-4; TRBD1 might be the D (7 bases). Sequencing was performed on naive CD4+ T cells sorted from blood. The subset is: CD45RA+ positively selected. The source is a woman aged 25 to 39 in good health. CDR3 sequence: CASSLVKTGTKNIQYF. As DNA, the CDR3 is TGTGCCAGCAGCTTAGTGAAGACAGGGACTAAAAACATTCAGTACTTC. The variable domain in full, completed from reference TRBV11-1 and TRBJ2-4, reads EAEVAQSPRYKITEKSQAVAFWCDPISGHATLYWYRQILGQGPELLVQFQDESVVDDSQLPKDRFSAERLKGVDSTLKIQPAELGDSAMYLCASSLVKTGTKNIQYFGAGTRLSVL.